These T cell receptor beta chains were read from a single sample in a study of T-cell reconstitution after alpha-beta-depleted transplantation in children. Each CDR3 protein is one row after TCRdb ran MiXCR on the PCR reads. The table has 450,000 to 600,000 distinct CDR3 sequences, approximately 20% seen once; the top ten hold more than 2.5%. The sequencing used PBMCs from the stem cell graft donor, collected from the stem cell graft. The receptors stem from a human donor who donated a stem cell graft to a child with acute lymphoblastic leukemia. The CDR3 runs from the conserved cysteine through the conserved F or W. A D gene is named only where the DNA matches it firmly. The size field is filled for only some rows; it gives once, few, many or a size class.

abundance,v_gene,j_gene,d_gene,CDR3nt,CDR3aa
few,TRBV27,TRBJ2-1,TRBD2,TGTGCCAGCAGCCTGTCGTCTAGCGGCTACAATGAGCAGTTCTTC,CASSLSSSGYNEQFF
-,TRBV9,TRBJ2-2,TRBD1,TGTGCCAGCAGCGGAACAGGGGGATGGGCCGGGGAGCTGTTTTTT,CASSGTGGWAGELFF
few,TRBV5-5,TRBJ2-7,TRBD1,TGTGCCAGTTCTGGGACAGAAGAAGAGCAGTACTTC,CASSGTEEEQYF
few,TRBV5-1,TRBJ2-1,-,TGCGCCAGCTCTTCGGGGTACTCGCCGTTCTTC,CASSSGYSPFF
-,TRBV5-1,TRBJ1-1,-,TGCGCCAGCAGCTTGGGGGAAGGGCGGAACACTGAAGCTTTCTTT,CASSLGEGRNTEAFF
few,TRBV5-1,TRBJ2-1,TRBD1,TGCGCCAGCAGCTCAGAGACAGGGGGCGGTGAGCAGTTCTTC,CASSSETGGGEQFF
many,TRBV5-1,TRBJ2-2,TRBD2,TGCGCCAGCAGCCCGGATGCGGGGGTCACCGGGGAGCTGTTTTTT,CASSPDAGVTGELFF
few,TRBV29-1,TRBJ1-2,-,TGCAGCGTTGAAGAGGGCCTTAACTATGGCTACACCTTC,CSVEEGLNYGYTF
-,TRBV6-6,TRBJ2-5,TRBD2,TGTGCCACCGCGACCGGGGGGTTGACCCAGTACTTC,CATATGGLTQYF
few,TRBV12-3/TRBV12-4,TRBJ1-2,TRBD1,TGTGCCAGCAGTCCCTGGGACAGCTATGGCTACACCTTC,CASSPWDSYGYTF
-,TRBV29-1,TRBJ2-7,TRBD2,TGCGGCGTTGAAGGCGGGAGCACCTACGAGCAGTACTTC,CGVEGGSTYEQYF
few,TRBV14,TRBJ2-7,-,TGTGCCAGCAGCCAAGAAGAAAGGGTCAGGGGCGACGAGCAGTACTTC,CASSQEERVRGDEQYF
-,TRBV12-3/TRBV12-4,TRBJ1-3,-,TGTGCCAGCAGTTTCTCCGGGACCCCAGGAAACACCATATATTTT,CASSFSGTPGNTIYF
-,TRBV3-1,TRBJ1-2,TRBD1,TGTGCCAGCAGCCAGACAGGGTTAGACGGCTACACCTTC,CASSQTGLDGYTF